This T cell receptor (beta chain) emerged from a study of beta chain features in type 1 diabetes (dated by TCRdb to the late 2010s). Regarding the study in general: Mean age, gender distribution, total cell number and subset yield did not differ between patients and healthy donors. Regulatory and stem cell-like memory subsets were obtained from only 8 patients and about 8 healthy donors, while naive and central memory subsets were obtained from all 30 or so donors. The study compared TCRB repertoires of sorted circulating CD4+ T cell subsets between recently diagnosed type 1 diabetes patients and matched healthy donors. A total of roughly 100 million sorted cells were examined across all samples, and a strong correlation was observed between cell number per subset and RNA yield.

All of the isolated RNA was reverse transcribed with the High Capacity cDNA Reverse Transcription Kit, so expressed TCRB transcripts were sequenced. Naive, central memory and regulatory T cell samples underwent deep immunoSEQ sequencing, averaging around 4 million total reads per sample. After sorted cells were lysed in RLT buffer, RNA was extracted with DNase-treated RNeasy Micro or Mini kits, with the choice depending on cell number. Each cell subset was processed separately to prevent cross-contamination, with patient and healthy donor samples processed together. Using the immunoSEQ multiplex PCR, TCRB sequences were amplified from cDNA into 87-bp fragments spanning the CDR3 region. The amplicons were sequenced using the Illumina HiSeq platform. Regarding the original processing steps: PCR bias was corrected computationally using synthetic template baselines, and reads within Hamming distance 2 were collapsed, with unmergeable singletons discarded. Reads were aligned against IMGT so that V, D and J genes, CDR3 length and insertions or deletions at six rearrangement sites could be assigned. Within each subset, clonotype counts were normalized to sorted cell number, after which true diversity and Gini coefficients were computed with the tcR R package. The overlap coefficient, calculated on TCRB nucleotide sequences, was used to measure repertoire sharing. In its TCRdb copy, this immuneACCESS table keeps in-frame sequences only and misses some clones. Where compared with another copy, unresolved V genes explain less than half of these, and the others have no known cause. The DNA gave D and trimming, while V, J and clone size come from that table. The sample table records tens of thousands of clones; approximately 72% of these occur just once. Roughly 2.1% of the sample is taken by the ten largest.

In this sample, this clone turned up a few times. Its specific antigen is unknown. Base qualities were left out, and no much larger clone turns up one base away. Study-wide findings and limitations: HLA sub-analyses involved small numbers of individuals, so any influence of HLA type on TCRB rearrangement remained unresolved. Type 1 diabetes patients showed a moderate but significant shortening of TCRB CDR3 length in all four CD4+ subsets. PCR may preferentially amplify shorter templates, but because patient and control samples were amplified and corrected together, any resulting skew would affect both groups equally. Because cDNA was sequenced instead of genomic DNA, highly expressing activated cells could be over-represented, though the groups showed no difference in activation or CD3 levels. Naive, central memory and regulatory TCRB repertoires appeared more similar among patients than among healthy donors. Patients with type 1 diabetes made fewer insertions and deleted more nucleotides at VDJ recombination sites, implying thymic rearrangement abnormalities.

The CDR3, cysteine through phenylalanine, is 18 amino acids long. Only the CDR3 part of the read is kept: 54 bases, read in frame from the first base. At the junction V is shortened by 4 bases and J by 0 bases, with 19 bases in between. The germline V gene encodes CDR1 LGHNA and CDR2 YSLEER. From each donor, a single peripheral blood sample of around 120 mL on average was drawn into heparinised tubes. Using a panel that included CD45RO, CCR7, CD25, CD127, CD95 and CD27, naive, central memory, regulatory and stem cell-like memory CD4+ T cells were sorted on a BD FACSAria II. Purity was above 95% for every sorted population. PBMCs were isolated immediately by Lymphoprep density gradient centrifugation and stained directly without culture. So that batch effects would be minimized, each experiment stained and sorted samples in pairs, pairing one healthy donor with one patient.

Sequenced input: Tregs from blood. What this sample's cell subset or site label stands for: regulatory CD4+ T cells. The sequence was obtained from a woman between 18 and 30 years old with type 1 diabetes. The rearranged chain carries TRBV4-3 and TRBJ1-5; TRBD1 is a weak D gene call, 5 bases matching. The CDR3 amino acid sequence is: CASSRTHGTGDSNQPQHF. The base sequence is TGCGCCAGCAGCCGAACCCACGGGACGGGGGATAGCAATCAGCCCCAGCATTTT.